This TCR beta chain was observed in a study of identical twins. cDNA molecules carried unique molecular identifiers, and template switching added a universal primer site. TCRdb fed the 5' RACE reads into MiXCR, producing one record per CDR3 protein. The sample contains 500,000 to 650,000 distinct CDR3 sequences, approximately 20% of which appear only once. Healthy Caucasian donors formed the entire cohort. V dropped 1 base and J dropped 0 bases, with 5 bases sitting between them. This CDR3 contains 13 residues. CDR1 is DFQATT and CDR2 is SNEGSKA in the germline V gene (reference sequence). This clonotype has only a few counts. Its antigen is not known. Study-level results: Conclusions relied on cross-sectional statistical analysis, not following the same donors. Weaker excess twin sharing was seen among beta out-of-frame sequences.

These same records also appear under a second study, on yellow fever vaccine responses in identical twins.

The chain employs TRBV20-1 and TRBJ2-3; no clear D gene. Material: CD4+ T cells sorted from blood. This clonotype was sampled from a woman in her late teens or twenties in good health. The CDR3 nucleotides are TGCAGTGCTAGAGCCGCTAGCACAGATACGCAGTATTTT. The encoded protein is CSARAASTDTQYF.